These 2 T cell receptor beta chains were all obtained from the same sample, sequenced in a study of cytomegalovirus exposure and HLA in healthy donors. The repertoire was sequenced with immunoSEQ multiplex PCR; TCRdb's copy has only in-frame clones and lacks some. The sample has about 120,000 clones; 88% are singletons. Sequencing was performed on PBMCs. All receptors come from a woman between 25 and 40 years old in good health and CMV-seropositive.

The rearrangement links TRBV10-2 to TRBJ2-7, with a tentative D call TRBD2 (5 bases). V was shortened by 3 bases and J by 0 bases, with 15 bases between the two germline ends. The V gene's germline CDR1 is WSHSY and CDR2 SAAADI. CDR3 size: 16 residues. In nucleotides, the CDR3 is TGCGCCAGCAGTGATCCCAGCGGAGACACCTCCTACGAGCAGTACTTC. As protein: CASSDPSGDTSYEQYF.

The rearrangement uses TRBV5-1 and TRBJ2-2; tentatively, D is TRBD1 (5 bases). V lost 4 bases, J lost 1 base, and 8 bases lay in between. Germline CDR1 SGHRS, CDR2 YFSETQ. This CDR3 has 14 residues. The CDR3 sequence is CASSRRENTGELFF. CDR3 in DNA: TGCGCCAGCAGCCGCAGGGAGAACACCGGGGAGCTGTTTTTT. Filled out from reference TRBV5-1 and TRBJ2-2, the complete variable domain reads KAGVTQTPRYLIKTRGQQVTLSCSPISGHRSVSWYQQTPGQGLQFLFEYFSETQRNKGNFPGRFSGRQFSNSRSEMNVSTLELGDSALYLCASSRRENTGELFFGEGSRLTVL.